This T cell receptor (beta chain) was captured in a study of vaccination and CD4 T cells after COVID-19. Background on the study: Samples were taken after vaccination, a median of roughly 70 days after dose two, with a range of 14 to 241.

Regarding treatment: roughly 10-day PBMC culture with coronavirus spike peptide pools or control peptides (ViraFEST assay). To note about this clonotype: Antigen specificity is unknown.

Per the germline V gene, CDR1 is LGHNT and CDR2 is FRNRAP. Trimming cost V 3 bases and J 4 bases; bases outside gene matches: 8. The CDR3 has 15 residues. The Oncomine TCR Beta short-read assay sequenced DNA from cultured CD4+ T cells. TCRdb ran MiXCR on the PCR reads and lists one entry per CDR3 protein. The sample lists fewer than 30,000 distinct CDR3 sequences, about 50% occurring once. The TCR originated in a human donor who received a COVID-19 vaccine. The chain carries TRBV12-5 and TRBJ1-2; 7 bases fit TRBD1. The sample was CD4+ T cells from blood, cultured in vitro, taken before SARS-CoV-2 vaccination. CDR3 amino acids: CASGFGQGGPYGYTF. In DNA form, the CDR3 reads TGTGCTAGTGGTTTTGGGCAGGGGGGCCCCTATGGCTACACCTTC.